This TCR beta chain emerged from a study of response to subunit inactivated influenza vaccine. Broader study findings: Each seasonal influenza vaccination, the authors suggested, recruits few new T cells.

TCRdb re-called the RT-PCR reads with MiXCR, one entry per CDR3 protein. Seen here are 500,000 to 600,000 distinct CDR3 sequences, about an eighth observed once, and the top ten hold roughly a tenth. The J segment lost 3 bases and the V segment lost 0 bases, leaving 6 bases of the junction unmatched. This CDR3 is built from 16 residues. Per the germline V gene, CDR1 is MNHEY and CDR2 is SVGEGT. Concerning this clonotype itself: Antigen unknown.

The TCR comes from a man aged 50 or older who received an inactivated influenza vaccine. The rearrangement uses TRBV6-2 or TRBV6-3 and TRBJ2-3; 7 bases fit TRBD1. Sequences were derived from PBMCs from blood, sampled on the day of vaccination. CDR3 region: CASSYSAGGITDTQYF. CDR3 bases: TGTGCCAGCAGTTACTCCGCAGGGGGTATAACAGATACGCAGTATTTT.